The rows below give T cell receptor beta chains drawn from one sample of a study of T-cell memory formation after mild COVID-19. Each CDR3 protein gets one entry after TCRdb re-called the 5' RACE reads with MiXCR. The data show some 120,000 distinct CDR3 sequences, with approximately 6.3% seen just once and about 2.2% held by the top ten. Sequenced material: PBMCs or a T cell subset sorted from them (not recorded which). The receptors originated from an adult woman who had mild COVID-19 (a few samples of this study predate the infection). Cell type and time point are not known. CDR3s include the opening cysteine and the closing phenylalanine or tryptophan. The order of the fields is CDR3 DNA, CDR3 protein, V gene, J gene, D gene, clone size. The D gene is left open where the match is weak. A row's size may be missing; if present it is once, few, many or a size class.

TGCAGCGGGTCATCGGGGACCCAAGAGACCCAGTACTTC	CSGSSGTQETQYF	TRBV29-1	TRBJ2-5	-	many
TGCAGCGTTGAGTGGGGGCATGAGCAGTTCTTC	CSVEWGHEQFF	TRBV29-1	TRBJ2-1	-	many
TGTGCCAGCAGCCTCCTATATGACGGACTAGCGGGATACGAGCAGTACTTC	CASSLLYDGLAGYEQYF	TRBV7-2	TRBJ2-7	TRBD2	-
TGTGCCAGCAGACAAGGACAGGGAAGGAATACGCAGTATTTT	CASRQGQGRNTQYF	TRBV5-4	TRBJ2-3	TRBD1	-
TGTGCCAGCAGCAGAGACAGGTCCCTCATGGGGGATGAGCAGTTCTTC	CASSRDRSLMGDEQFF	TRBV11-2	TRBJ2-1	-	many
TGTGCCAGCAGACTAGCGGGGTACAATGAGCAGTTCTTC	CASRLAGYNEQFF	TRBV7-2	TRBJ2-1	TRBD2	-
TGTGCCAGCAGTCCCGGCTTCACGTACGGCTCTGGGGCCAACGTCCTGACTTTC	CASSPGFTYGSGANVLTF	TRBV12-3/TRBV12-4	TRBJ2-6	-	many
TGTGCCAGCAGCCCAGACCGGTTTTCAGATACGCAGTATTTT	CASSPDRFSDTQYF	TRBV7-3	TRBJ2-3	-	many
TGTGCCACCAGTAAGGGACGGAGCCAAGAGACCCAGTACTTC	CATSKGRSQETQYF	TRBV24-1	TRBJ2-5	-	many
TGCGCCAGCAGCTTGGGGGGGGTGAGCAATCAGCCCCAGCATTTT	CASSLGGVSNQPQHF	TRBV5-1	TRBJ1-5	-	-
TGTGCCACCAGCAGAGATCCGCGGAGGGAAGAGACCCAGTACTTC	CATSRDPRREETQYF	TRBV15	TRBJ2-5	-	-
TGCGCCAGCAGCCAAGAATGGGACACTGAAGCTTTCTTT	CASSQEWDTEAFF	TRBV4-1	TRBJ1-1	-	few
TGTGCCACCATGCCTCAGGATACGCAGTATTTT	CATMPQDTQYF	TRBV10-3	TRBJ2-3	-	many
TGTGCCAGCAGCTTGACGACAGGGCCTGCTAGAGGCTACACCTTC	CASSLTTGPARGYTF	TRBV7-9	TRBJ1-2	TRBD1	few
TGCGCCAGCAGCCAAGGGGGGCTAGCGGGGGGTCAAGAGACCCAGTACTTC	CASSQGGLAGGQETQYF	TRBV4-1	TRBJ2-5	TRBD2	few
TGTGCCAGCAGCCCTGGGGTCACGGAGCAGTTCTTC	CASSPGVTEQFF	TRBV11-3	TRBJ2-1	-	-
TGCGCCAGCAGCCCCAGATCGGGGGGCTACTATGGCTACACCTTC	CASSPRSGGYYGYTF	TRBV5-1	TRBJ1-2	-	many
TGTGCCAGCAGTTTTTTGCGGGGGAGCACAGATACGCAGTATTTT	CASSFLRGSTDTQYF	TRBV12-3/TRBV12-4	TRBJ2-3	TRBD2	-
TGTGCCAGCAGTTTCCGGACAGGCGGGGAGCCCCAGCATTTT	CASSFRTGGEPQHF	TRBV12-3/TRBV12-4	TRBJ1-5	TRBD1	-
TGTGCCAGCAGCTCTTCAGGGGCTGAAGCTTTCTTT	CASSSSGAEAFF	TRBV7-2	TRBJ1-1	-	few
TGTGCCAGCAGCTCTCGTGCAGCTACCATGAATAGCAATCAGCCCCAGCATTTT	CASSSRAATMNSNQPQHF	TRBV12-3/TRBV12-4	TRBJ1-5	-	many
TGCGCCAGCAGCCAAGGTTGGCGGGAGATTGAGCAGTTCTTC	CASSQGWREIEQFF	TRBV4-3	TRBJ2-1	TRBD2	few
TGTGCCAGCAGTTACTCAAGGACAGGGGGCAACGAGCAGTACTTC	CASSYSRTGGNEQYF	TRBV6-6	TRBJ2-7	TRBD1	many
TGTGCCAGCAGTCCAGACTGGTACACCGGGGAGCTGTTTTTT	CASSPDWYTGELFF	TRBV7-8	TRBJ2-2	-	-
TGTGCCAGCAGGGACGCATGGAGCTCCTACGAGCAGTACTTC	CASRDAWSSYEQYF	TRBV2	TRBJ2-7	-	many
TGTGCCAGCAGCTTATGGGTAGCGGGGACCGGGGAGCTGTTTTTT	CASSLWVAGTGELFF	TRBV7-2	TRBJ2-2	TRBD2	few
TGTGCCATCAGTGAGGCGGGGACGGCGAACACTGAAGCTTTCTTT	CAISEAGTANTEAFF	TRBV10-3	TRBJ1-1	-	-
TGTGCCAGCAGCCCCAGGGGGCAGAGAGGTCAGCCCCAGCATTTT	CASSPRGQRGQPQHF	TRBV9	TRBJ1-5	TRBD1	many
TGTGCCAGCAGCAACCAAATTAGCAATCAGCCCCAGCATTTT	CASSNQISNQPQHF	TRBV7-2	TRBJ1-5	-	few
TGTGCCAGCAGCCTCCGGGCAACCGGGAGGAGAGAGACCCAGTACTTC	CASSLRATGRRETQYF	TRBV7-2	TRBJ2-5	TRBD2	-
TGTGCCAGCAGCGTAGGGAGCTCCTACAATGAGCAGTTCTTC	CASSVGSSYNEQFF	TRBV9	TRBJ2-1	-	many
TGTGCCACCACCCCCAGAGCGCAGGGCAGAGCAGATACGCAGTATTTT	CATTPRAQGRADTQYF	TRBV15	TRBJ2-3	-	many
TGTGCCAGCAGCTTAGGGAGGGGTTTACTCACAGATACGCAGTATTTT	CASSLGRGLLTDTQYF	TRBV7-2	TRBJ2-3	-	-
TGCGCCAGCAGCCAAGGGCAGGGCGGAATAGAGACCCAGTACTTC	CASSQGQGGIETQYF	TRBV4-1	TRBJ2-5	-	-
TGTGCCAGCAGCCGTATAGGTTTTAGCACAGATACGCAGTATTTT	CASSRIGFSTDTQYF	TRBV5-6	TRBJ2-3	-	many
TGTGCCAGCAGCGTAGGCGCAGGGGGTAGTAATAATCAGCCCCAGCATTTT	CASSVGAGGSNNQPQHF	TRBV9	TRBJ1-5	TRBD1	many
TGTGCCAGCAGCCCCGGAGGGCCCTACAATGAGCAGTTCTTC	CASSPGGPYNEQFF	TRBV7-2	TRBJ2-1	-	-
TGTGCCAGCAGAAAGGGACAGGCCGCCCACGAGACCCAGTACTTC	CASRKGQAAHETQYF	TRBV6-5	TRBJ2-5	TRBD1	few
TGTGCCAGCATAACGGGCCTCCAAGAGACCCAGTACTTC	CASITGLQETQYF	TRBV28	TRBJ2-5	-	few
TGCGCCAGCAGCTCCCCCGACAGGGGGAGGAATGAGCAGTTCTTC	CASSSPDRGRNEQFF	TRBV4-1	TRBJ2-1	TRBD1	-
TGCAGCGAACAGGTGCTCTCTGGAAACACCATATATTTT	CSEQVLSGNTIYF	TRBV29-1	TRBJ1-3	-	-
TGCAGTGTTCCAAGGGGAAACTATGGCTACACCTTC	CSVPRGNYGYTF	TRBV20-1	TRBJ1-2	-	-
TGCGCCAGCAGCCATGATCTACAGGGTTCCTCCTTTGCCCAGTACTTC	CASSHDLQGSSFAQYF	TRBV5-1	TRBJ2-5	-	few
TGTGCCAGCAGCGTAGGGACAGGGGTGGCGGCGGGGGAAAAACTGTTTTTT	CASSVGTGVAAGEKLFF	TRBV9	TRBJ1-4	TRBD1	-
TGTGCCAGCAGGCTGACTAGCGGGAGTTACGAGCAGTACTTC	CASRLTSGSYEQYF	TRBV12-3/TRBV12-4	TRBJ2-7	TRBD2	many
TGTGCCACCAGGCCTGGACAGGGGACAAACACCGGGGAGCTGTTTTTT	CATRPGQGTNTGELFF	TRBV24-1	TRBJ2-2	TRBD1	few
TGCGCCAGCAGCCCCGACGGGTATAGCAATCAGCCCCAGCATTTT	CASSPDGYSNQPQHF	TRBV5-1	TRBJ1-5	-	many
TGCGCCAGCAGCTTGGAAGCGGGAGTTGAAGAGACCCAGTACTTC	CASSLEAGVEETQYF	TRBV5-1	TRBJ2-5	TRBD2	-
TGTGCCAGCAGCGGGGGCGGAAGGATTGGGGCCCTCCACTTT	CASSGGGRIGALHF	TRBV25-1	TRBJ1-6	-	-
TGTGCCAGCTCACCACCAGGGACGAGCAATCAGCCCCAGCATTTT	CASSPPGTSNQPQHF	TRBV18	TRBJ1-5	-	-
TGTGCCAGCTCACCGCGGAAGGGCACAGATACGCAGTATTTT	CASSPRKGTDTQYF	TRBV18	TRBJ2-3	-	few
TGCAGTGCTAAAGGGGGAGATCAACAGCCCCAGCATTTT	CSAKGGDQQPQHF	TRBV20-1	TRBJ1-5	-	few
TGCGCCAGCAGCTTGGATGCCACGAACACTGAAGCTTTCTTT	CASSLDATNTEAFF	TRBV5-1	TRBJ1-1	-	-
TGCGCCAGCAGCTTGGGACAGACTACATCGAACACTGAAGCTTTCTTT	CASSLGQTTSNTEAFF	TRBV5-1	TRBJ1-1	-	many
TGTGCCAGTAGTATAGATACTTTCCTTACAGGGAAGTATGGCTACACCTTC	CASSIDTFLTGKYGYTF	TRBV19	TRBJ1-2	-	many
TGTGCCACCAGTGATTTCCCAGGTGGCGAGCAGTTCTTC	CATSDFPGGEQFF	TRBV24-1	TRBJ2-1	-	-
TGTGCCAGCACCCTACTGACTTCGGGTAGCGCAGATACGCAGTATTTT	CASTLLTSGSADTQYF	TRBV7-6	TRBJ2-3	-	many
TGTGCCAGCAGCTTATATGTGGGGTCGTACGAGCAGTACTTC	CASSLYVGSYEQYF	TRBV7-9	TRBJ2-7	-	-
TGCGCCAGCAGCTTAGGACAGGAGTCAGATACGCAGTATTTT	CASSLGQESDTQYF	TRBV5-1	TRBJ2-3	TRBD1	-